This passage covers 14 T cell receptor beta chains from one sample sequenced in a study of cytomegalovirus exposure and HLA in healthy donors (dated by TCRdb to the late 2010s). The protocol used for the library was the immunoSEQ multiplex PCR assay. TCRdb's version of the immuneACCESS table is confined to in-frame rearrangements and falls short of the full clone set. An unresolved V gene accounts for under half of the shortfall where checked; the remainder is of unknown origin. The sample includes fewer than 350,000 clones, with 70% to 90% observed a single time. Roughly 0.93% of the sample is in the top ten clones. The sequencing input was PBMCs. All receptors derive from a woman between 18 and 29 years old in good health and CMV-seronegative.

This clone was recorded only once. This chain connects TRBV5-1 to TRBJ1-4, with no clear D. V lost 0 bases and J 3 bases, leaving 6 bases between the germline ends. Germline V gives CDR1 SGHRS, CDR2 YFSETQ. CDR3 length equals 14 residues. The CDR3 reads CASSLEQSNEKLFF. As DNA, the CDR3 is TGCGCCAGCAGCTTGGAACAGTCTAATGAAAAACTGTTTTTT.

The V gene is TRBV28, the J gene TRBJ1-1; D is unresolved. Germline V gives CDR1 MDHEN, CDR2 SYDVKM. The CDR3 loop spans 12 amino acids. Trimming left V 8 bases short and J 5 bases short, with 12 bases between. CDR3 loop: CASRGSGTEAFF. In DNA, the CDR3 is TGTGCCAGCCGAGGTTCTGGGACTGAAGCTTTCTTT.

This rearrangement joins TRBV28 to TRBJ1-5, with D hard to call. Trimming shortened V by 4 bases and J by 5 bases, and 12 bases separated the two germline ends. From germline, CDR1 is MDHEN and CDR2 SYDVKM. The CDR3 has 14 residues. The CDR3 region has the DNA TGTGCCAGCAGTTGGTTTGCAATAGATCAGCCCCAGCATTTT. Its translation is CASSWFAIDQPQHF.

The CDR3 DNA follows: TGTGCCAGCAGCTTGTACGGAGGACGGGAAGAGACCCAGTACTTC. Translation gives CASSLYGGREETQYF. The chain joins TRBV5-6 to TRBJ2-5; the D gene is possibly TRBD2 (5 bases). Looked up from germline, CDR1 is SGHDT and CDR2 is YYEEEE. The CDR3 covers 15 residues. V was cut by 1 base and J by 3 bases, with 13 bases left in between.

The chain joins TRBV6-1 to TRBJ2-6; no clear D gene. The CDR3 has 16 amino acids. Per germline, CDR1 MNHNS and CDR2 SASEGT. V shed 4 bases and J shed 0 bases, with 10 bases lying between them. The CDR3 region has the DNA TGTGCCAGCAGTGCAACAGTCACCTCTGGGGCCAACGTCCTGACTTTC. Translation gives CASSATVTSGANVLTF.

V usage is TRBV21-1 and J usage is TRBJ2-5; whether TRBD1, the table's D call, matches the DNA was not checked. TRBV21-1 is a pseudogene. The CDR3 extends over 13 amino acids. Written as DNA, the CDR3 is TGTGCCAGCAGCCGGGACAGCCAAGAGACCCAGTACTTC. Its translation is CASSRDSQETQYF.

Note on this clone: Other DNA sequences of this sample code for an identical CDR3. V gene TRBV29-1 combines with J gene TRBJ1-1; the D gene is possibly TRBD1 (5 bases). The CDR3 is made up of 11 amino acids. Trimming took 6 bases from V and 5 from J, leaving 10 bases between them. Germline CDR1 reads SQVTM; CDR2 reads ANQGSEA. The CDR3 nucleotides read TGCAGCGTCGGGGGAGGGACTGAAGCTTTCTTT. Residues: CSVGGGTEAFF. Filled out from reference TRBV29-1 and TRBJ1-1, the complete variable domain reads SAVISQKPSRDICQRGTSLTIQCQVDSQVTMMFWYRQQPGQSLTLIATANQGSEATYESGFVIDKFPISRPNLTFSTLTVSNMSPEDSSIYLCSVGGGTEAFFGQGTRLTVV.

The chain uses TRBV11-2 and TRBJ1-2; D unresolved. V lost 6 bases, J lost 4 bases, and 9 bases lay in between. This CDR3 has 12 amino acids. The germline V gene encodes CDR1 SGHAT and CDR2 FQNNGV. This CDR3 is CASSRELYGYTF. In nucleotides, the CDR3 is TGTGCCAGCAGTAGGGAGCTCTATGGCTACACCTTC.

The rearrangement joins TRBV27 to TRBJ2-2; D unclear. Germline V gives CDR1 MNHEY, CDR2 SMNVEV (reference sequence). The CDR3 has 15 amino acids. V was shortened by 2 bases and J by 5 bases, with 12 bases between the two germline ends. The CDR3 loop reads CASSLRFEVTGELFF. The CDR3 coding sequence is TGTGCCAGCAGTTTAAGGTTTGAGGTAACCGGGGAGCTGTTTTTT.

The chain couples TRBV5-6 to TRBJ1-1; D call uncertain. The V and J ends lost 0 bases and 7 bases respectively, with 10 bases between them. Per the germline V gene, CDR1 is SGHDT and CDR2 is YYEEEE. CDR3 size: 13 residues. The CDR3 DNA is TGTGCCAGCAGCTTGGTTCGAGACAATGAAGCTTTCTTT. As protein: CASSLVRDNEAFF.

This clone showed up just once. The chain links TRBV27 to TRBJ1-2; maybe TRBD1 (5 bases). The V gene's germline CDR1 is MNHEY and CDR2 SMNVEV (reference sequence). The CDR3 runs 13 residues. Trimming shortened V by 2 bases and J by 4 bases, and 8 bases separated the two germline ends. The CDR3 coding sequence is TGTGCCAGCAGTTTAGCGGGACCCTATGGCTACACCTTC. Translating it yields CASSLAGPYGYTF.

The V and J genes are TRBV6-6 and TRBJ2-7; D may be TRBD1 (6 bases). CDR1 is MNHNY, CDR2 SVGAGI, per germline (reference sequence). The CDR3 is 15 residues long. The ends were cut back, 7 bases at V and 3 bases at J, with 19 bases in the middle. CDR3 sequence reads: CASISGDEPHYEQYF. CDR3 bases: TGTGCCAGCATTTCAGGGGATGAGCCTCACTACGAGCAGTACTTC.

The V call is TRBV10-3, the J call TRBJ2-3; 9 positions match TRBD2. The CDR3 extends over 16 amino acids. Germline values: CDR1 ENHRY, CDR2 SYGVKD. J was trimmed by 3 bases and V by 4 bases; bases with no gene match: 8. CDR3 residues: CAISGLSGRGTDTQYF. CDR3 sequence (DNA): TGTGCCATCAGTGGGCTTAGCGGGAGAGGGACAGATACGCAGTATTTT.

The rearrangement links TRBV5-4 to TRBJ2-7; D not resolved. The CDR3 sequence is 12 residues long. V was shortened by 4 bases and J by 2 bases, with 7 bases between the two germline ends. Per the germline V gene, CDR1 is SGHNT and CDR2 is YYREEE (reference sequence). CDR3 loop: CASSPPAYEQYF. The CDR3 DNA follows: TGTGCCAGCAGCCCCCCCGCCTACGAGCAGTACTTC.